Listed here are 9 T cell receptor beta chains from one sample, sequenced in a study of blood T cell repertoires in COVID-19. Data came from immunoSEQ multiplex PCR; TCRdb stores just in-frame clones and leaves some out. Of around 220,000 clones in the sample, 87% are singletons; the top ten hold 1.9%. Sequenced: peripheral blood. These receptors all stem from a man aged 40-49 years with active or convalescent COVID-19.

The sample holds a few counts of this clone. The chain couples TRBV29-1 to TRBJ1-1; TRBD1 matches 7 bases. CDR1 and CDR2 (germline): SQVTM, ANQGSEA. V shed 3 bases and J 4 bases; nucleotides not matched to a gene: 2. The CDR3 length is 12 residues. The CDR3 coding sequence is TGCAGCGTTGACTCAGGGGGCACTGAAGCTTTCTTT. Protein product: CSVDSGGTEAFF.

A single count supports this clone. The CDR3 spells CAVLRGGNEQFF. The CDR3 region has the DNA TGTGCCGTCTTAAGGGGGGGTAATGAGCAGTTCTTC. This chain joins TRBV10-3 and TRBJ2-1, with D possibly being TRBD2 (7 bases). This CDR3 spans 12 amino acids. Germline-derived CDR1 and CDR2 are ENHRY and SYGVKD. V gave up 11 bases and J gave up 7 bases, with 15 bases separating them.

J is TRBJ1-2 and V is TRBV11-2, with a possible D match to TRBD1 (6 bases). V was clipped by 1 base and J by 4 bases, with 13 bases between them. CDR1 is SGHAT, CDR2 FQNNGV, per germline. There are 15 residues in the CDR3. This CDR3 reads CASSLVGQGSYGYTF. The CDR3 DNA reads TGTGCCAGCAGCTTAGTCGGCCAGGGGAGCTATGGCTACACCTTC.

V usage is TRBV11-2 and J usage is TRBJ2-3; 9 bases match TRBD2. The CDR3 loop spans 15 amino acids. The V gene end was trimmed by 5 bases and the J gene end by 4 bases; junction bases not matched to a gene: 7. Per the germline V gene, CDR1 is SGHAT and CDR2 is FQNNGV. The CDR3 coding sequence is TGTGCCAGCAGCCCTAGCGGGGTCCACCCAGATACGCAGTATTTT. It is translated as CASSPSGVHPDTQYF.

The table lists this clone with a few counts. The chain joins TRBV28 to TRBJ1-3, with D possibly being TRBD1 (5 bases). Germline CDR1 reads MDHEN; CDR2 reads SYDVKM. The CDR3 length is 14 residues. V gave up 7 bases and J gave up 0 bases, with 10 bases separating them. CDR3 nucleotides: TGTGCCAGCATTGAAGGGGACTCTGGAAACACCATATATTTT. Protein: CASIEGDSGNTIYF.

This chain connects TRBV5-1 to TRBJ2-7; TRBD1 agrees at 8 bases. V shed 3 bases, J shed 7 bases, and the junction held 12 bases outside the gene matches. The CDR3 is 15 amino acids. From germline, CDR1 is SGHRS and CDR2 YFSETQ. CDR3: CASSSEDRVVGEQYF. The CDR3 DNA follows: TGCGCCAGCAGCTCAGAGGACAGGGTTGTTGGGGAGCAGTACTTC.

This rearrangement joins TRBV5-5 to TRBJ1-1; perhaps TRBD1 as D (5 bases). The V and J ends lost 4 bases and 5 bases respectively, with 21 bases between them. The length of the CDR3 is 16 residues. The germline gives CDR1 SGHKS, CDR2 YYEKEE (reference sequence). The CDR3: CASSPPSGVLRTEAFF. In nucleotides, the CDR3 is TGTGCCAGCAGCCCACCTTCGGGGGTTTTGAGAACTGAAGCTTTCTTT.

This chain joins TRBV24-1 and TRBJ2-3, with TRBD1 identical over 8 bases. The CDR3 extends over 15 amino acids. CDR1 and CDR2 (germline): KGHDR, SFDVKD. Unmatched junction bases numbered 4, after V lost 3 bases and J lost 3 bases. The CDR3 is CATSDPRDRTDTQYF. CDR3 nucleotide sequence: TGTGCCACCAGTGATCCCCGGGACAGGACAGATACGCAGTATTTT.

The chain joins TRBV28 to TRBJ2-5, with D perhaps matching TRBD2 (5 bases). This CDR3 contains 14 residues. V was clipped by 4 bases and J by 5 bases, with 14 bases between them. Germline CDR1 MDHEN, CDR2 SYDVKM. CDR3 amino acids: CASSWRREIETQYF. The CDR3 bases are TGTGCCAGCAGTTGGAGAAGGGAGATCGAGACCCAGTACTTC.